Listed below are T cell receptor beta chains from one sample, sequenced in a study of cytomegalovirus exposure and HLA in healthy donors. This table comes from immunoSEQ multiplex PCR, and its TCRdb copy is limited to in-frame clones, with some not included. The sample consists of some 150,000 clones, approximately 82% of them appearing once. The sample taken for sequencing was PBMCs. Receptors originate from a man in his late teens or twenties in good health and CMV-seropositive. The CDR3 runs from the conserved cysteine through the conserved F or W. The D gene is left open where the match is weak. A row's size may be missing; if present it is once, few, many or a size class.

J gene,V gene,clone size,D gene,CDR3 DNA,CDR3 protein
TRBJ2-7,TRBV27,NA,NA,TGTGCCAGCAGCCTCGGGGACAACTTCTACGAGCAGTACTTC,CASSLGDNFYEQYF
TRBJ2-7,TRBV19,NA,NA,TGTGCCAGTAGTATGGGGCAAGACTACGAGCAGTACTTC,CASSMGQDYEQYF
TRBJ2-7,TRBV11-3,NA,TRBD1,TGTGCCAGCAGCGTACAGGGGAGAACCGACGAGCAGTACTTC,CASSVQGRTDEQYF
TRBJ2-1,TRBV7-8,NA,NA,TGTGCCAGCAGCCCGAGTAGGGGTGGCTTCCGGGAGCAGTTCTTC,CASSPSRGGFREQFF
TRBJ2-3,TRBV25-1,NA,NA,TGTGCCAGCAGCCAGTCCCTCAGGGCAGATACGCAGTATTTT,CASSQSLRADTQYF
TRBJ2-1,TRBV4-2,NA,NA,TGTGCCAGCAGCCAAGTGGCGGGGAACAACAATGAGCAGTTCTTC,CASSQVAGNNNEQFF
TRBJ2-2,TRBV7-3,NA,NA,TGTGCCAGCAGTCGGACTATGAACACCGGGGAGCTGTTTTTT,CASSRTMNTGELFF
TRBJ2-1,TRBV4-2,NA,NA,TGTGCCAGCAGCCCCGTGCTGGCTGACTACAATGAGCAGTTCTTC,CASSPVLADYNEQFF
TRBJ1-5,TRBV21-1,NA,NA,TGTGCCAGCAGTCCCCGAGGGAGGCCCCAGCATTTT,CASSPRGRPQHF
TRBJ1-1,TRBV4-1,NA,TRBD1,TGCGCCAGCAGCTGGGACAGGGGCACTGAAGCTTTCTTT,CASSWDRGTEAFF
TRBJ1-5,TRBV19,NA,NA,TGTGCCAGTAGTATCGGGTCAGGGGAACCCCAGCATTTT,CASSIGSGEPQHF
TRBJ2-7,TRBV5-1,NA,NA,TGCGCCAGCAGCCCGGACAGTTCATCCTACGAGCAGTACTTC,CASSPDSSSYEQYF
TRBJ2-7,TRBV10-1,NA,TRBD2,TGCGCCAGCAGTGAGGGGATAGCGGGAGTGTACGAGCAGTACTTC,CASSEGIAGVYEQYF
TRBJ2-7,TRBV6-6,NA,NA,TGTGCCAGCAGTTTGCGGGGGCCCTACGAGCAGTACTTC,CASSLRGPYEQYF
TRBJ1-1,TRBV10-1,NA,TRBD1,TGCGCCAGCGGAACAGGGGGCGTAGGAACTGAAGCTTTCTTT,CASGTGGVGTEAFF
TRBJ1-1,TRBV5-1,NA,TRBD1,TGCGCCAGCAGCGGTGGGACAGGGAACACTGAAGCTTTCTTT,CASSGGTGNTEAFF
TRBJ2-1,TRBV6-5,NA,TRBD2,TGTGCCAGCAGTCCTTCTAGCGGAGGTTACAATGAGCAGTTCTTC,CASSPSSGGYNEQFF
TRBJ2-7,TRBV10-1,once,TRBD2,TGCGCCAGCAGTGGGACTAGCGGCGCCTACGAGCAGTACTTC,CASSGTSGAYEQYF
TRBJ1-1,TRBV30,NA,TRBD1,TGTGCCTGCTCCCAGGGGGCAGGTACTGAAGCTTTCTTT,CACSQGAGTEAFF
TRBJ2-5,TRBV28,NA,NA,TGTGCCAGCAGTCCTCTGACGGATTCGGGGGAGGGGGAGCAGTACTTC,CASSPLTDSGEGEQYF
TRBJ2-7,TRBV19,NA,TRBD2,TGTGCCAGTAGTATCTCTAGCGGGAGAAACTACGAGCAGTACTTC,CASSISSGRNYEQYF
TRBJ2-7,TRBV9,once,TRBD1,TGTGCCAGCAGCGCCTCACCGGGACAGGGGGCTGGCGAGCAGTACTTC,CASSASPGQGAGEQYF
TRBJ2-7,TRBV19,NA,TRBD2,TGTGCCAGTAGTACGTCCGGGGGGGCGGGGAAGCAGTACTTC,CASSTSGGAGKQYF
TRBJ1-2,TRBV11-2,once,NA,TGTGCCAGCACGGCCTTCCCTGGGAGCAATAACTATGGCTACACCTTC,CASTAFPGSNNYGYTF
TRBJ2-1,TRBV5-1,NA,NA,TGCGCCAGCAGCCGGGCAGGGTCTAGCTACAATGAGCAGTTCTTC,CASSRAGSSYNEQFF
TRBJ2-7,TRBV27,NA,NA,TGTGCCAGCAGTTTGGGTTTGAGCGACGAGCAGTACTTC,CASSLGLSDEQYF
TRBJ2-3,TRBV6-6,few,NA,TGTGCCAGCACCCTCCCGGGTGAATATACGCAGTATTTT,CASTLPGEYTQYF
TRBJ1-2,TRBV5-1,once,NA,TGCGCCAGCAGCTTGGGTTCGGGCCGGGGCTATGGCTACACCTTC,CASSLGSGRGYGYTF
TRBJ2-3,TRBV27,NA,NA,TGTGCCAGCAGTTTCAGGGGTCCAGATACGCAGTATTTT,CASSFRGPDTQYF
TRBJ1-1,TRBV18,NA,TRBD1,TGTGCCAGCTCATACACAGGGGCCCCCACGAAGAACACTGAAGCTTTCTTT,CASSYTGAPTKNTEAFF
TRBJ1-1,TRBV28,NA,NA,TGTGCCACTATCGTCTCCGCCTATTCAGGCACTGAAGCTTTCTTT,CATIVSAYSGTEAFF
TRBJ2-5,TRBV28,NA,NA,TGTGCCAGCAGTCTGGGGAGTTACGGGACCCAGTACTTC,CASSLGSYGTQYF
TRBJ2-1,TRBV14,once,TRBD2,TGTGCCAGCAGCCAAGCAATTACTAGCGGGGATGAGCAGTTCTTC,CASSQAITSGDEQFF
TRBJ1-2,TRBV6-1,NA,TRBD1,TGTGCCAGCAGTGTACACCGGGACAGCTACTATGGCTACACCTTC,CASSVHRDSYYGYTF
TRBJ2-3,TRBV15,once,NA,TGTGCCACCAGCACGACTACAGATACGCAGTATTTT,CATSTTTDTQYF
TRBJ1-1,TRBV7-6,NA,NA,TGTGCCAGCAAGCCGACGAGGAAACTAGAAGCTTTCTTT,CASKPTRKLEAFF
TRBJ1-1,TRBV2,few,TRBD1,TGTGCCAGCAGCCCGACAGGGTTCATGGGTGAAGCTTTCTTT,CASSPTGFMGEAFF
TRBJ2-7,TRBV27,NA,TRBD1,TGTGCCAGCACTCGGGACAGCTCCTACGAGCAGTACTTC,CASTRDSSYEQYF
TRBJ2-7,TRBV19,NA,TRBD1,TGTGCCAGTAGTATGGGACAGGGGAACGAGCAGTACTTC,CASSMGQGNEQYF
TRBJ2-3,TRBV30,NA,TRBD2,TGTGCCTGGAGTGTACTGGGGGGGAGGGCCTCAGGCACAGATACGCAGTATTTT,CAWSVLGGRASGTDTQYF
TRBJ2-2,TRBV5-1,NA,TRBD1,TGCGCCAGCAGCTTGTTTGGACAGGTCGAGCTGTTTTTT,CASSLFGQVELFF
TRBJ2-3,TRBV21-1,NA,NA,TGTGCCAGCAGCAAAGTCCCCGGGACTTTCACAGATACGCAGTATTTT,CASSKVPGTFTDTQYF
TRBJ2-6,TRBV30,NA,TRBD2,TGTGCCTGGGGAGCGGGAACTGGGGCCAACGTCCTGACTTTC,CAWGAGTGANVLTF
TRBJ1-5,TRBV4-1,NA,NA,TGCGCCAGCAGCCAAGGCTACGTTGCGGAGCCCCAGCATTTT,CASSQGYVAEPQHF
TRBJ1-1,TRBV5-1,NA,NA,TGCGCCAGCAGCCCGACCGAGAGAGGGTCCACTGAAGCTTTCTTT,CASSPTERGSTEAFF
TRBJ1-1,TRBV6-5,NA,NA,TGTGCCAGCAGTTACTCTGGAGGGAAGGGGTACACTGAAGCTTTCTTT,CASSYSGGKGYTEAFF
TRBJ2-7,TRBV29-1,NA,TRBD1,TGCAGCGTTAACGGACAGGGGAACGAGCAGTACTTC,CSVNGQGNEQYF
TRBJ2-1,TRBV5-4,NA,TRBD2,TGTGCCAGCAGCTTGGCTAGCGGGACCTATGAGCAGTTCTTC,CASSLASGTYEQFF
TRBJ2-5,TRBV5-4,NA,NA,TGTGCCAGCGCTCCGAGGCCGTCCAGTCAAGAGACCCAGTACTTC,CASAPRPSSQETQYF
TRBJ1-3,TRBV7-2,NA,TRBD1,TGTGCCAGCAGCTTAGGGGACAGGGGGGGAGACACCATATATTTT,CASSLGDRGGDTIYF